The rows below give T cell receptor beta chains drawn from one sample of a study of technical replicates of blood from several donors. The repertoire was sequenced with immunoSEQ multiplex PCR; TCRdb's copy has only in-frame clones and lacks some. Of approximately 70,000 clones listed, roughly 95% are singletons. Sequences were obtained from T cells isolated from PBMCs. These receptors came from a human donor in good health. The CDR3 runs from the conserved cysteine through the conserved F or W. Each record gives: CDR3 length, clone size, J gene, D gene, V gene, CDR3 protein, CDR3 DNA. The D gene is left open where the match is weak. Size values are once, few and many counts, or a class for expanded clones, and some rows have none.

len: 17
abundance: NA
j_gene: TRBJ1-4
d_gene: NA
v_gene: TRBV21-1
CDR3aa: CASSKEKPTGDKEKLFF
CDR3nt: TGTGCCAGCAGCAAAGAGAAACCGACAGGGGATAAGGAAAAACTGTTTTTT

len: 13
abundance: NA
j_gene: TRBJ1-1
d_gene: NA
v_gene: TRBV7-8
CDR3aa: CASSLPGGTEAFF
CDR3nt: TGTGCCAGCAGCTTACCGGGGGGCACTGAAGCTTTCTTT

len: 15
abundance: NA
j_gene: TRBJ1-2
d_gene: TRBD1
v_gene: TRBV18
CDR3aa: CASSPDLATGHGYTF
CDR3nt: TGTGCCAGCTCACCGGACCTTGCGACAGGGCATGGCTACACCTTC

len: 19
abundance: NA
j_gene: TRBJ2-2
d_gene: TRBD2
v_gene: TRBV11-3
CDR3aa: CASSPWPSGGTANTGELFF
CDR3nt: TGTGCCAGCAGCCCTTGGCCTAGCGGGGGGACGGCGAACACCGGGGAGCTGTTTTTT

len: 14
abundance: NA
j_gene: TRBJ2-1
d_gene: TRBD2
v_gene: TRBV2
CDR3aa: CASRGLAGWSEQFF
CDR3nt: TGTGCCAGCAGAGGACTAGCCGGGTGGTCAGAGCAGTTCTTC

len: 16
abundance: NA
j_gene: TRBJ2-7
d_gene: TRBD2
v_gene: TRBV7-2
CDR3aa: CASSLASAGGAYEQYF
CDR3nt: TGTGCCAGCAGCTTAGCCTCAGCGGGGGGGGCTTACGAGCAGTACTTC

len: 15
abundance: once
j_gene: TRBJ2-1
d_gene: TRBD2
v_gene: TRBV7-9
CDR3aa: CASSLVAGAHNEQFF
CDR3nt: TGTGCCAGCAGCTTAGTAGCGGGAGCCCACAATGAGCAGTTCTTC

len: 17
abundance: NA
j_gene: TRBJ2-5
d_gene: NA
v_gene: TRBV9
CDR3aa: CASSVGVLDEGQETQYF
CDR3nt: TGTGCCAGCAGCGTAGGCGTTCTAGACGAGGGCCAAGAGACCCAGTACTTC

len: 15
abundance: NA
j_gene: TRBJ2-5
d_gene: NA
v_gene: TRBV7-2
CDR3aa: CASSFEIPVRETQYF
CDR3nt: TGTGCCAGCAGCTTCGAAATCCCCGTTCGGGAGACCCAGTACTTC

len: 18
abundance: NA
j_gene: TRBJ2-1
d_gene: TRBD2
v_gene: TRBV9
CDR3aa: CASSVMSQREGHLTEQFF
CDR3nt: TGTGCCAGCAGCGTAATGTCACAGCGGGAGGGCCATTTGACTGAGCAGTTCTTC

len: 15
abundance: NA
j_gene: TRBJ2-7
d_gene: NA
v_gene: TRBV6-5
CDR3aa: CASSYTLDTTYEQYF
CDR3nt: TGTGCCAGCAGTTACACATTAGACACGACCTACGAGCAGTACTTC

len: 14
abundance: NA
j_gene: TRBJ2-5
d_gene: TRBD1
v_gene: TRBV5-1
CDR3aa: CASSGTGDQETQYF
CDR3nt: TGCGCCAGCAGCGGGACAGGCGACCAAGAGACCCAGTACTTC

len: 17
abundance: once
j_gene: TRBJ2-5
d_gene: TRBD2
v_gene: TRBV6-1
CDR3aa: CASSELAGLGGQETQYF
CDR3nt: TGTGCCAGCAGTGAACTAGCGGGACTTGGGGGCCAAGAGACCCAGTACTTC

len: 15
abundance: NA
j_gene: TRBJ1-1
d_gene: NA
v_gene: TRBV27
CDR3aa: CASSLTSTVNTEAFF
CDR3nt: TGTGCCAGCAGTTTAACGTCGACAGTGAACACTGAAGCTTTCTTT

len: 16
abundance: NA
j_gene: TRBJ2-2
d_gene: TRBD2
v_gene: TRBV18
CDR3aa: CASSPPSGTNTGELFF
CDR3nt: TGTGCCAGCTCACCACCGAGCGGGACGAACACCGGGGAGCTGTTTTTT

len: 15
abundance: NA
j_gene: TRBJ1-2
d_gene: TRBD1
v_gene: TRBV6-5
CDR3aa: CASSYTDRVSYGYTF
CDR3nt: TGTGCCAGCAGTTACACCGACAGGGTGAGCTATGGCTACACCTTC

len: 15
abundance: NA
j_gene: TRBJ1-5
d_gene: NA
v_gene: TRBV11-1
CDR3aa: CASSRSRGINQPQHF
CDR3nt: TGTGCCAGCAGCCGAAGTCGAGGAATCAATCAGCCCCAGCATTTT

len: 14
abundance: once
j_gene: TRBJ2-3
d_gene: NA
v_gene: TRBV10-3
CDR3aa: CAIRAGASTDTQYF
CDR3nt: TGTGCCATCAGAGCGGGCGCTAGCACAGATACGCAGTATTTT

len: 13
abundance: NA
j_gene: TRBJ2-5
d_gene: NA
v_gene: TRBV6-1
CDR3aa: CASSEARGETQYF
CDR3nt: TGTGCCAGCAGTGAAGCCAGAGGAGAGACCCAGTACTTC

len: 14
abundance: NA
j_gene: TRBJ1-4
d_gene: TRBD1
v_gene: TRBV4-1
CDR3aa: CASRRTGRNEKLFF
CDR3nt: TGCGCCAGCAGACGGACAGGGAGGAATGAAAAACTGTTTTTT

len: 15
abundance: NA
j_gene: TRBJ1-3
d_gene: TRBD1
v_gene: TRBV7-8
CDR3aa: CASSLVGTGENTIYF
CDR3nt: TGTGCCAGCAGCTTAGTTGGGACAGGGGAAAACACCATATATTTT

len: 15
abundance: once
j_gene: TRBJ2-7
d_gene: TRBD2
v_gene: TRBV6-1
CDR3aa: CASSESPSGREGQYF
CDR3nt: TGTGCCAGCAGTGAATCACCTAGCGGGAGGGAAGGGCAGTACTTC

len: 14
abundance: once
j_gene: TRBJ2-7
d_gene: NA
v_gene: TRBV28
CDR3aa: CASSEQLTTYEQYF
CDR3nt: TGTGCCAGCAGCGAACAGCTGACCACCTACGAGCAGTACTTC

len: 14
abundance: NA
j_gene: TRBJ1-4
d_gene: NA
v_gene: TRBV19
CDR3aa: CASSIQGLREKLFF
CDR3nt: TGTGCCAGTAGCATCCAGGGGCTTCGGGAAAAACTGTTTTTT

len: 12
abundance: NA
j_gene: TRBJ2-7
d_gene: TRBD1
v_gene: TRBV2
CDR3aa: CASTDRAYEQYF
CDR3nt: TGTGCCAGTACGGACAGGGCCTACGAGCAGTACTTC

len: 13
abundance: NA
j_gene: TRBJ2-4
d_gene: NA
v_gene: TRBV6-5
CDR3aa: CASSSLAKNIQYF
CDR3nt: TGTGCCAGCAGTTCGTTAGCCAAAAACATTCAGTACTTC

len: 16
abundance: NA
j_gene: TRBJ2-6
d_gene: TRBD1
v_gene: TRBV7-9
CDR3aa: CASRRNQGVGANVLTF
CDR3nt: TGTGCCAGCAGGAGAAATCAGGGGGTTGGGGCCAACGTCCTGACTTTC

len: 16
abundance: NA
j_gene: TRBJ2-3
d_gene: TRBD1
v_gene: TRBV11-2
CDR3aa: CASSSNSGGGTDTQYF
CDR3nt: TGTGCCAGCAGCTCAAACTCAGGGGGAGGCACAGATACGCAGTATTTT

len: 15
abundance: NA
j_gene: TRBJ1-2
d_gene: NA
v_gene: TRBV6-5
CDR3aa: CASSYSDRLAYGYTF
CDR3nt: TGTGCCAGCAGTTACTCTGACAGGTTGGCCTATGGCTACACCTTC